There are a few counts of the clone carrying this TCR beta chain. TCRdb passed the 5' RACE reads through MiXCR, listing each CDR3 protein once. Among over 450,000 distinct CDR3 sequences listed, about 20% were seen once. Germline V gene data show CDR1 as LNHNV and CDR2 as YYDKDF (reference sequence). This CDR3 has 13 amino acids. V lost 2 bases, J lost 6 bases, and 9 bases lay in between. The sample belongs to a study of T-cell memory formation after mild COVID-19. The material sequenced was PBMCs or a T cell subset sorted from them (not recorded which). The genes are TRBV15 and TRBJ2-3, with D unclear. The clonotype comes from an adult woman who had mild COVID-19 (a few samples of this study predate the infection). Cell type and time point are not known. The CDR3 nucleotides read TGTGCCACCAGCAGATCCGGGTGGGATACGCAGTATTTT. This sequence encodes CATSRSGWDTQYF.